Below are 26 T cell receptor beta chains sequenced from a single sample in a study of beta chain features in type 1 diabetes. Of the isolated RNA, all was reverse transcribed, and so the sequenced material was expressed TCRB transcripts. TCRdb's table, derived via immunoSEQ multiplex PCR, lists solely in-frame clones and lacks some. Among fewer than 25,000 clones listed, approximately 50% were seen once. Sequencing was carried out using stem cell memory CD4+ T cells from blood. Receptors were obtained from a man aged 18-30 years in good health.

The rearrangement links TRBV15 to TRBJ2-1; 15 nucleotides line up with TRBD2. Germline lookup yields CDR1 LNHNV and CDR2 YYDKDF (reference sequence). The CDR3 consists of 17 residues. The V segment lost 2 bases and the J segment 5 bases; nucleotides outside the gene matches: 4. The CDR3 is CATSRRTSGGANNEQFF. The CDR3 nucleotides read TGTGCCACCAGCAGAAGGACTAGCGGGGGGGCCAACAATGAGCAGTTCTTC. Combining the CDR3 with reference TRBV15 and TRBJ2-1 gives the whole variable domain DAMVIQNPRYQVTQFGKPVTLSCSQTLNHNVMYWYQQKSSQAPKLLFHYYDKDFNNEADTPDNFQSRRPNTSFCFLDIRSPGLGDTAMYLCATSRRTSGGANNEQFFGPGTRLTVL.

This chain joins TRBV7-9 and TRBJ1-4, with D perhaps TRBD1 (6 bases). The V gene's germline CDR1 is SEHNR and CDR2 FQNEAQ (reference sequence). V was shortened by 5 bases and J by 3 bases, with 13 bases between the two germline ends. The CDR3 extends over 15 amino acids. The CDR3 coding sequence is TGTGCCAGCAGCAACACAGGGATTTCTAATGAAAAACTGTTTTTT. It codes for CASSNTGISNEKLFF. The whole variable domain, remainder taken from reference TRBV7-9 and TRBJ1-4, is DTGVSQNPRHKITKRGQNVTFRCDPISEHNRLYWYRQTLGQGPEFLTYFQNEAQLEKSRLLSDRFSAERPKGSFSTLEIQRTEQGDSAMYLCASSNTGISNEKLFFGSGTQLSVL.

The chain is built from TRBV7-2 and TRBJ2-1; a weak D match, TRBD1 (6 bases). The length of the CDR3 is 13 residues. Trimming left V 4 bases short and J 6 bases short, with 10 bases between. CDR1 and CDR2 (germline): SGHTA, FQGNSA. CDR3: CASSSRQANEQFF. The CDR3 DNA reads as TGTGCCAGCAGCTCTAGACAGGCCAATGAGCAGTTCTTC.

The table lists this clone with a few counts. CDR3 in amino acids: CASRISFVGRGGHEQFF. The CDR3 DNA reads as TGTGCCAGCCGTATCTCGTTTGTGGGGCGGGGGGGCCATGAGCAGTTCTTC. The V call is TRBV11-2, the J call TRBJ2-1, with 9 positions matching TRBD2. Germline V gives CDR1 SGHAT, CDR2 FQNNGV. J lost 8 bases, V lost 8 bases, and 19 bases had no gene match. The CDR3 consists of 17 residues. The full variable domain, with the rest looked up from reference TRBV11-2 and TRBJ2-1, is EAGVAQSPRYKIIEKRQSVAFWCNPISGHATLYWYQQILGQGPKLLIQFQNNGVVDDSQLPKDRFSAERLKGVDSTLKIQPAKLEDSAVYLCASRISFVGRGGHEQFFGPGTRLTVL.

The CDR3 sequence: CASSEMGQGNTGELFF. In DNA, the CDR3 is TGTGCCAGCAGCGAGATGGGACAGGGAAACACCGGGGAGCTGTTTTTT. This chain links TRBV5-6 with TRBJ2-2; 9 bases fit TRBD1. CDR3 length: 16 residues. The J segment lost 2 bases and the V segment lost 4 bases, leaving 6 bases of the junction unmatched. Germline V gene data show CDR1 as SGHDT and CDR2 as YYEEEE.

A few counts support this clone. The V gene is TRBV5-1, the J gene TRBJ2-1; D remains unclear. The CDR3 runs to 11 residues. Germline V gives CDR1 SGHRS, CDR2 YFSETQ. Trimming pared 3 bases from V and 7 bases from J, leaving 5 bases between. The CDR3 loop reads CASSSFNEQFF. The CDR3 bases are TGCGCCAGCAGCTCTTTTAATGAGCAGTTCTTC.

The chain uses TRBV29-1 and TRBJ1-3; D remains unclear. Germline V gene lookup returns CDR1 SQVTM and CDR2 ANQGSEA. V was clipped by 3 bases and J by 0 bases, with 9 bases between them. This CDR3 is built from 14 residues. CDR3 bases: TGCAGCGTTGAGAACGCCAGCTCTGGAAACACCATATATTTT. The encoded protein is CSVENASSGNTIYF. Together with reference TRBV29-1 and TRBJ1-3, the CDR3 gives the full variable domain: SAVISQKPSRDICQRGTSLTIQCQVDSQVTMMFWYRQQPGQSLTLIATANQGSEATYESGFVIDKFPISRPNLTFSTLTVSNMSPEDSSIYLCSVENASSGNTIYFGEGSWLTVV.

J is TRBJ2-6 and V is TRBV7-2, with a weak D call TRBD1 (6 bases). Germline-derived CDR1 and CDR2 are SGHTA and FQGNSA. CDR3 length equals 16 residues. V lost 1 base to trimming and J lost 2 bases, with 9 bases between them. CDR3 region: CASSLDRVPGANVLTF. The CDR3 region has the DNA TGTGCCAGCAGCTTAGACAGGGTTCCTGGGGCCAACGTCCTGACTTTC.

The table lists this clone with a few counts. The chain recombines TRBV30 with TRBJ2-2; no definite D call. V dropped 1 base and J dropped 2 bases, with 8 bases sitting between them. The CDR3 extends over 14 amino acids. Germline-derived CDR1 and CDR2 are GTSNPN and SVGIG (reference sequence). This CDR3 reads CAWSGGVNTGELFF. The CDR3 DNA sequence: TGTGCCTGGAGTGGTGGAGTTAACACCGGGGAGCTGTTTTTT.

This clone was seen more than once but under ten times. In DNA, the CDR3 is TGTGCCTGGAGTCCGGGGAACGCGAACACCGGGGAGCTGTTTTTT. Translating it yields CAWSPGNANTGELFF. This sequence joins TRBV30 and TRBJ2-2, with a tentative D call TRBD2 (5 bases). Looked up from germline, CDR1 is GTSNPN and CDR2 is SVGIG (reference sequence). V lost 2 bases, J lost 0 bases, and 10 bases lay in between. The CDR3 loop spans 15 amino acids.

This clone was detected a few times. The DNA for the CDR3 is TGTGCCAGTAGTCACCGGGACAGGGGCAATGAGCAGTTCTTC. Encoded protein: CASSHRDRGNEQFF. The rearrangement links TRBV19 to TRBJ2-1; 10 nucleotides agree with TRBD1. CDR1 and CDR2 from the germline V gene are LNHDA and SQIVND (reference sequence). V lost 5 bases to trimming and J lost 6 bases; unmatched junction nucleotides: 4. This CDR3 region has 14 residues.

The chain combines TRBV10-3 with TRBJ2-5; the D is unclear. The CDR3 spans 13 residues. V lost 7 bases and J 4 bases, leaving 13 bases between the germline ends. Germline V gene lookup returns CDR1 ENHRY and CDR2 SYGVKD. CDR3 nucleotides: TGTGCCATCACCAACACTACCTCAGAGACCCAGTACTTC. This sequence encodes CAITNTTSETQYF.

The chain recombines TRBV7-2 with TRBJ2-3; 10 positions agree with TRBD2. V shed 2 bases, J shed 0 bases, and the junction held 8 bases outside the gene matches. In germline, CDR1 is SGHTA, CDR2 FQGNSA. There are 18 residues in the CDR3. CDR3 in DNA: TGTGCCAGCAGCTTACTGGGTCTAGCGGGGGTGAGCACAGATACGCAGTATTTT. Protein product: CASSLLGLAGVSTDTQYF.

The CDR3, as DNA: TGTGCCAGTAACCCCCGGTCGGGGTCGGAAGGCTACACCTTC. Protein product: CASNPRSGSEGYTF. J is TRBJ1-2 and V is TRBV19; no reliable D call. The CDR3 spans 14 residues. CDR1 and CDR2 from the germline V gene are LNHDA and SQIVND (reference sequence). Deletions cut 7 bases from V and 8 bases from J, with 20 bases between.

This clone was observed a few times. The rearrangement links TRBV4-2 to TRBJ1-6; D is ambiguous. Trimming removed 0 bases from V and 7 bases from J, with 7 bases in between. Germline CDR1 LGHNA, CDR2 YNFKEQ. This CDR3 contains 14 residues. DNA for the CDR3: TGTGCCAGCAGCCAAGACCGGGGAAATTCACCCCTCCACTTT. This sequence encodes CASSQDRGNSPLHF.

The chain is built from TRBV7-9 and TRBJ2-1; D might be TRBD2 (5 bases). V lost 5 bases and J 0 bases, leaving 8 bases between the germline ends. The CDR3 runs 14 residues. Germline V lookup: CDR1 SEHNR, CDR2 FQNEAQ (reference sequence). CDR3 coding DNA: TGTGCCAGCAGCCCACGGGGCTCCTACAATGAGCAGTTCTTC. Protein sequence: CASSPRGSYNEQFF. Full variable domain (outside the CDR3, taken from reference TRBV7-9 and TRBJ2-1): DTGVSQNPRHKITKRGQNVTFRCDPISEHNRLYWYRQTLGQGPEFLTYFQNEAQLEKSRLLSDRFSAERPKGSFSTLEIQRTEQGDSAMYLCASSPRGSYNEQFFGPGTRLTVL.

The rearrangement uses TRBV5-1 and TRBJ2-1, with TRBD1 matching 7 bases. V trimming: 3 bases; J trimming: 0 bases; junction bases outside the gene matches: 6. The CDR3 has 16 residues. Germline CDR1 and CDR2: SGHRS and YFSETQ. The CDR3 nucleotides are TGCGCCAGCAGCTGGGTAGGGGGCAGCTCCTACAATGAGCAGTTCTTC. It is translated as CASSWVGGSSYNEQFF.

This clone was seen only a few times. The CDR3 loop is CASSLRERGYTF. CDR3 DNA: TGTGCCAGCAGTTTGAGGGAGCGCGGCTACACCTTC. The chain uses TRBV28 and TRBJ1-2; D gene ambiguous. CDR1 MDHEN and CDR2 SYDVKM come from the germline V gene. There are 12 residues in the CDR3. Deletions cut 3 bases from V and 8 bases from J, with 10 bases between.

This chain joins TRBV12-2 and TRBJ1-4; the table's TRBD1 call for D was not verified on the DNA. TRBV12-2 has pseudogene status. This CDR3 has 17 amino acids. CDR3 in DNA: TGTGCAAGTCGCTTAGGACGGACAGGGGGCGTCGGGGAAAAACTGTTTTTT. Protein: CASRLGRTGGVGEKLFF.

A few counts support this clone. The V gene is TRBV6-1, the J gene TRBJ2-2, with D possibly TRBD1 on 6 matching bases. The germline CDR1 and CDR2 sequences are MNHNS and SASEGT. Trimming cost V 5 bases and J 6 bases, with 10 bases left between them. The CDR3 has 13 residues. CDR3 coding DNA: TGTGCCAGCAGTCCTACAGGGTCCGGGGAGCTGTTTTTT. Its protein is CASSPTGSGELFF.

The CDR3 spells CASSLAATNEKLFF. For the CDR3, the DNA is TGCGCCAGCAGCTTGGCAGCAACTAATGAAAAACTGTTTTTT. The J gene is TRBJ1-4, the V gene TRBV5-1; no clear D. V dropped 0 bases and J dropped 0 bases, with 3 bases sitting between them. Germline V CDR1 and CDR2: SGHRS, YFSETQ. The CDR3 is 14 residues long.

The gene calls are TRBV23-1 and TRBJ2-7, with 8 bases lining up with TRBD1. TRBV23-1 is an open reading frame whose function is uncertain. CDR3 length: 18 amino acids. The trim removed 4 bases at V and 0 bases at J, leaving 14 bases unmatched. The CDR3 reads CASSPPRDRPTSSYEQYF. The DNA of the CDR3 is TGCGCCAGCAGTCCCCCGAGGGACAGGCCTACCAGCTCCTACGAGCAGTACTTC.

The J gene is TRBJ1-5, the V gene TRBV9, with D perhaps TRBD1 (6 bases). The CDR3 loop spans 13 amino acids. Between the trimmed V and J ends, which lost 3 bases and 4 bases, there was a span of 8 bases. CDR1 is SGDLS, CDR2 YYNGEE, per germline. The CDR3 coding sequence is TGTGCCAGCAGCGGAGGGGGTAATCAGCCCCAGCATTTT. It yields the protein CASSGGGNQPQHF.

This chain connects TRBV7-2 to TRBJ1-2, with 12 bases that match TRBD1. V lost 4 bases to trimming and J lost 7 bases; unmatched junction nucleotides: 7. There are 15 residues in the CDR3. Germline lookup yields CDR1 SGHTA and CDR2 FQGNSA. Here the CDR3 reads CASSSGTGGIGGYTF. The DNA of the CDR3 is TGTGCCAGCAGCTCAGGGACAGGGGGCATCGGTGGCTACACCTTC. The whole variable domain, remainder taken from reference TRBV7-2 and TRBJ1-2, is GAGVSQSPSNKVTEKGKDVELRCDPISGHTALYWYRQSLGQGLEFLIYFQGNSAPDKSGLPSDRFSAERTGGSVSTLTIQRTQQEDSAVYLCASSSGTGGIGGYTFGSGTRLTVV.

This clone was picked up a small number of times. The V gene is TRBV11-2, the J gene TRBJ2-1; TRBD1 is a possible D gene (5 bases). CDR3 size: 13 residues. Germline loops: CDR1 SGHAT, CDR2 FQNNGV. The ends were cut back, 6 bases at V and 7 bases at J, with 13 bases in the middle. CDR3 loop: CASRSIGVNEQFF. The CDR3 nucleotides are TGTGCCAGCAGGTCCATAGGGGTGAATGAGCAGTTCTTC.

The chain has TRBV6-1 and TRBJ2-1, with 7 bases identical to TRBD2. The V and J ends lost 3 bases and 5 bases, in that order; junction bases with no gene match: 7. CDR1 is MNHNS and CDR2 is SASEGT in the germline V gene. The CDR3 is 15 amino acids. CDR3 coding DNA: TGTGCCAGCAGTGATAGATCTAGCGGAAACAATGAGCAGTTCTTC. Translating gives CASSDRSSGNNEQFF.